This TCR beta chain was documented in a study of human T cells and chemical hapten exposure. Study-level information: Patches with 0.01% DPC went on the upper back, and the tests were read at 6 days.

Trimming took off 7 bases at V and 0 bases at J, with 16 bases between the two ends. CDR3 size: 14 residues. Per the germline V gene, CDR1 is DFQATT and CDR2 is SNEGSKA (reference sequence). The time point was: pre-sensitization, week 0. As for treatment: therapeutic diphenylcyclopropenone sensitization with weekly scalp DPC. The library tagged each cDNA molecule with unique molecular identifiers. TCRdb ran MiXCR on the RACE reads and lists one entry per CDR3 protein. This table holds approximately 260,000 distinct CDR3 sequences, 8.6% found once. Sequences were derived from whole blood, sampled in connection with sensitization to the hapten diphenylcyclopropenone (DPC). This receptor was obtained from a woman in her thirties or forties with alopecia areata. Some clones in this sample may be carry-over from other donors' samples. The chain has TRBV20-1 and TRBJ2-7; no reliable D call. The CDR3 bases are TGCAGTGTCCTATCCAGGCACCACTCCTACGAGCAGTACTTC. Residues: CSVLSRHHSYEQYF.